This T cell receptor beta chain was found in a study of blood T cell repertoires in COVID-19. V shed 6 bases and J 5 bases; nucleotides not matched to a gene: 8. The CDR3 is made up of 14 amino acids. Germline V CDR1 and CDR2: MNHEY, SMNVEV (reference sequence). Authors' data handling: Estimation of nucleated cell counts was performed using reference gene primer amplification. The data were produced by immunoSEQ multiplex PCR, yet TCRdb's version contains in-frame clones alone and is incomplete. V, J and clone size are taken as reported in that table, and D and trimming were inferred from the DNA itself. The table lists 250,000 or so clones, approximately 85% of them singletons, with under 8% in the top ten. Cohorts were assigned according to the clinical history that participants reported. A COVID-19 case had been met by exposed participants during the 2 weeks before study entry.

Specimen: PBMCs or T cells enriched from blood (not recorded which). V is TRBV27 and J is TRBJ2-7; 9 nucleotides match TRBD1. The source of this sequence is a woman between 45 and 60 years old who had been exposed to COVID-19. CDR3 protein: CASRLGTGRDEQYF. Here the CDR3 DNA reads TGTGCCAGCAGATTAGGGACAGGGAGAGACGAGCAGTACTTC.